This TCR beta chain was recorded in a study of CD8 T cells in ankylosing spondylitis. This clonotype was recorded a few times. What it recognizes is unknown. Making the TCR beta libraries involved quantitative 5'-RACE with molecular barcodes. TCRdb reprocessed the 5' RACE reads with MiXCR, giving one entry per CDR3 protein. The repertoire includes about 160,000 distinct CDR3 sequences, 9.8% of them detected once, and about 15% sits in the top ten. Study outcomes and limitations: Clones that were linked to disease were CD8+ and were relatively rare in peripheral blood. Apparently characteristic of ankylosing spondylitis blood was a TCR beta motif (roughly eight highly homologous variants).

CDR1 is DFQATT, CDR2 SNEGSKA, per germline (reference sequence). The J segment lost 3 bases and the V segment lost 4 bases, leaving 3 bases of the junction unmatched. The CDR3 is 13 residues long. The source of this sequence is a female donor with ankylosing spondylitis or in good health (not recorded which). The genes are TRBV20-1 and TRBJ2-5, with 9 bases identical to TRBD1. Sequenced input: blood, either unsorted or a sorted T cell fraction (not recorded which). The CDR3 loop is CSAIGTGKETQYF. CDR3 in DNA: TGCAGTGCTATCGGGACAGGGAAAGAGACCCAGTACTTC.